These 10 T cell receptor beta chains were all obtained from the same sample, sequenced in a study of technical replicates of blood from several donors. The protocol was immunoSEQ multiplex PCR, while the TCRdb copy is restricted to in-frame clones and leaves out a portion. This repertoire shows under 85,000 clones, about nine tenths found once; its top ten account for approximately 0.4%. Material: T cells isolated from PBMCs. The origin of the receptors is a human donor in good health. Some clones in this sample may be carry-over from other donors' samples.

The V call is TRBV15, the J call TRBJ1-2; TRBD1 is a possible D gene (6 bases). This CDR3 is built from 15 residues. V was shortened by 0 bases and J by 6 bases, with 14 bases between the two germline ends. Germline V lookup: CDR1 LNHNV, CDR2 YYDKDF (reference sequence). CDR3 region: CATSRDQSGAHGYTF. CDR3 bases: TGTGCCACCAGCAGAGATCAGTCAGGGGCCCATGGCTACACCTTC.

This rearrangement joins TRBV9 to TRBJ2-5; D call uncertain. The CDR3 runs 15 residues. CDR1 and CDR2 (germline): SGDLS, YYNGEE. Trimming shortened V by 2 bases and J by 0 bases, and 11 bases separated the two germline ends. As DNA, the CDR3 is TGTGCCAGCAGCGTCGGTAGCTCTTACCAAGAGACCCAGTACTTC. Protein product: CASSVGSSYQETQYF. The full variable domain, with the rest looked up from reference TRBV9 and TRBJ2-5, is DSGVTQTPKHLITATGQRVTLRCSPRSGDLSVYWYQQSLDQGLQFLIQYYNGEERAKGNILERFSAQQFPDLHSELNLSSLELGDSALYFCASSVGSSYQETQYFGPGTRLLVL.

This clone has only a few counts. This chain joins TRBV9 and TRBJ1-1; 10 positions match TRBD1. J was trimmed by 5 bases and V by 2 bases; bases with no gene match: 3. The germline V gene has CDR1 SGDLS and CDR2 YYNGEE. The CDR3 loop spans 14 amino acids. CDR3 region: CASSVGQGRTEAFF. CDR3 DNA sequence: TGTGCCAGCAGCGTGGGACAGGGGAGGACTGAAGCTTTCTTT.

This clone was detected only once. V is TRBV30 and J is TRBJ2-3, with D hard to call. Germline lookup yields CDR1 GTSNPN and CDR2 SVGIG (reference sequence). The CDR3 contains 14 residues. The V gene lost 3 bases and the J gene lost 2 bases, with 12 bases spanning the gap. Written as DNA, the CDR3 is TGTGCCTGGAGGGCGGTGAAAAACACAGATACGCAGTATTTT. Protein sequence: CAWRAVKNTDTQYF. Filled out from reference TRBV30 and TRBJ2-3, the complete variable domain reads SQTIHQWPATLVQPVGSPLSLECTVEGTSNPNLYWYRQAAGRGLQLLFYSVGIGQISSEVPQNLSASRPQDRQFILSSKKLLLSDSGFYLCAWRAVKNTDTQYFGPGTRLTVL.

The CDR3 spells CASSLGLQHTGELFF. DNA for the CDR3: TGTGCCAGCAGCTTGGGACTACAACACACCGGGGAGCTGTTTTTT. The gene calls are TRBV5-8 and TRBJ2-2, with D maybe TRBD2 (5 bases). Germline assignment: CDR1 SGHTS and CDR2 YDEGEE. This CDR3 has 15 amino acids. V shed 0 bases and J shed 3 bases, with 9 bases lying between them.

The J gene is TRBJ2-7, the V gene TRBV5-6, with D unclear. The ends were cut back, 0 bases at V and 3 bases at J, with 4 bases in the middle. Germline assignment: CDR1 SGHDT and CDR2 YYEEEE. The CDR3 runs to 12 residues. The CDR3 protein is CASSLDNYEQYF. Written as DNA, the CDR3 is TGTGCCAGCAGCTTGGATAACTACGAGCAGTACTTC.

The V call is TRBV27, the J call TRBJ1-4; D might be TRBD1 (5 bases). Trimming took 4 bases from V and 6 from J, leaving 15 bases between them. This CDR3 comprises 15 residues. Germline V gene sequence: CDR1 MNHEY, CDR2 SMNVEV (reference sequence). The DNA of the CDR3 is TGTGCCAGCAGTTCGGGGGGTCTGGGGTATGAAAAACTGTTTTTT. Protein: CASSSGGLGYEKLFF.

The chain has TRBV11-3 and TRBJ1-1; TRBD1 matches 7 bases. After removal of 5 bases from V and 0 bases from J, the junction contained 12 bases not matched to a gene. Germline assignment: CDR1 SGHNT and CDR2 YENEEA. This CDR3 has 17 residues. Here the CDR3 reads CASSQTGYFRMNTEAFF. In DNA, the CDR3 is TGTGCCAGCAGCCAGACAGGGTACTTTCGTATGAACACTGAAGCTTTCTTT.

This chain connects TRBV5-6 to TRBJ1-1; D possibly corresponds to TRBD1 (6 bases). The germline gives CDR1 SGHDT, CDR2 YYEEEE. This CDR3 region has 12 residues. With 3 bases removed from V and 6 bases from J, the gap between germline ends came to 9 bases. Here the CDR3 DNA reads TGTGCCAGCAGCTACCAGGGGTCTGAAGCTTTCTTT. Translating it yields CASSYQGSEAFF.

V gene TRBV7-9 combines with J gene TRBJ2-1, with 9 bases aligning to TRBD1. Germline lookup yields CDR1 SEHNR and CDR2 FQNEAQ (reference sequence). V trimming: 4 bases; J trimming: 5 bases; junction bases outside the gene matches: 6. The CDR3 is made up of 15 amino acids. The CDR3 loop is CASSYIRDRDNEQFF. CDR3 DNA sequence: TGTGCCAGCAGCTACATCCGGGACAGGGACAATGAGCAGTTCTTC.